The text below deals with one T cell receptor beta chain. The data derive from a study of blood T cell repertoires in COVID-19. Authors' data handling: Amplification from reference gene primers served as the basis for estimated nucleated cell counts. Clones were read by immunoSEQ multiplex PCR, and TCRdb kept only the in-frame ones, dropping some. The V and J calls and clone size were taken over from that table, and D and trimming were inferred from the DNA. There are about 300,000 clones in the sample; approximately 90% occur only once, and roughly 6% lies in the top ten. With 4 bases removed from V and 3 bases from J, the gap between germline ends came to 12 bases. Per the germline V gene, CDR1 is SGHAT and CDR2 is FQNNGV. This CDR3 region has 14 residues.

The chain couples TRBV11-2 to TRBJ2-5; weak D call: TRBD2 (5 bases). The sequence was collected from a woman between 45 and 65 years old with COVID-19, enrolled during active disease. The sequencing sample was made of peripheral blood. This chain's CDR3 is CASSYRTGKETQYF. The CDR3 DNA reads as TGTGCCAGCAGCTATAGGACGGGAAAAGAGACCCAGTACTTC.